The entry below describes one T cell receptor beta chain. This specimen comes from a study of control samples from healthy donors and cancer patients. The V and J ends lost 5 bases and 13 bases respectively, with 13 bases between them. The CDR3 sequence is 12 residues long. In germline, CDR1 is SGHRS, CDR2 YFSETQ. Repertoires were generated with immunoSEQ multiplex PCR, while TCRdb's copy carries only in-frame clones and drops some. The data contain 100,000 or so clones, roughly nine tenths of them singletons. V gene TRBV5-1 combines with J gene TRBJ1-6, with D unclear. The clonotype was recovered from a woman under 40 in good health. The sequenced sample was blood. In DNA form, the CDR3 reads TGCGCCAGCAGTCCGGACGGCTCGCCCCTCCACTTT. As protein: CASSPDGSPLHF.